This TCR beta chain was sequenced for a study of blood T cell repertoires in COVID-19. Study information: Samples came from the United States, Italy and Spain, spanning acute and convalescent COVID-19. T cells, B-cell-depleted T cells, or PBMCs supplied cDNA or gDNA.

Per the original methods: It was from reference gene primer amplification that nucleated cell counts were estimated. Assay: immunoSEQ multiplex PCR; the TCRdb copy retains only in-frame clones and omits some. V and J calls and clone size come straight from that table; D and trimming were deduced from the DNA. The sample lists 130,000 to 150,000 clones; roughly 89% were seen once. Germline V gene sequence: CDR1 MNHNS, CDR2 SASEGT. Trimming took 2 bases from V and 4 from J, leaving 14 bases between them. This CDR3 has 15 amino acids. The chain joins TRBV6-1 to TRBJ2-5, with D possibly TRBD2 on 6 matching bases. This TCR came from a woman in her forties or fifties with acute or convalescent COVID-19. The sequenced sample was peripheral blood. The CDR3 here is CASSELAGRRETQYF. DNA of the CDR3: TGTGCCAGCAGTGAATTGGCAGGGAGGAGAGAGACCCAGTACTTC.